The sequence of this T cell receptor (beta chain) was determined in a study of blood T cell repertoires in COVID-19. Study overall: Samples came from the United States, Italy and Spain, spanning acute and convalescent COVID-19. The cDNA or gDNA used as material had been derived from T cells, B-cell-depleted T cells, or PBMCs.

As processed by the authors: Estimation of nucleated cell counts relied on the amplification of reference gene primers. TCRdb's table, derived via immunoSEQ multiplex PCR, lists solely in-frame clones and lacks some. V and J calls and clone size come straight from that table; D and trimming were deduced from the DNA. The table lists a few hundred thousand clones, 87% of them singletons. Across under 25 US areas, participants ranged in age from about 18 to 89 years. Germline CDR1 SQVTM, CDR2 ANQGSEA. The CDR3 has 14 amino acids. With 5 bases removed from V and 0 bases from J, the gap between germline ends came to 14 bases.

V usage is TRBV29-1 and J usage is TRBJ2-7; D gene ambiguous. The sequencing input was PBMCs or T cells enriched from blood (not recorded which). The receptor was isolated from a young woman who had recovered from COVID-19. CDR3 DNA: TGCAGCGTTTTATTACAGCCTTACTCCTACGAGCAGTACTTC. Translation gives CSVLLQPYSYEQYF.